This TCR beta chain was documented in a study of blood T cell repertoires in COVID-19. In the study overall: Collection of acute and convalescent COVID-19 samples took place in the United States, Italy and Spain.

Germline assignment: CDR1 SGHNT and CDR2 YENEEA. This CDR3 spans 16 amino acids. The ends lost 4 bases at V and 5 bases at J; junction bases unmatched: 4. Authors' analysis steps: Scientists estimated how many nucleated cells there were by amplifying reference gene primers. Clones were sequenced by immunoSEQ multiplex PCR, and TCRdb holds only the in-frame ones, with some missing. V and J calls and clone size follow that table, whereas D and trimming were derived from the DNA. Among approximately 220,000 clones, 88% were seen once, and the ten largest hold just over 2.5%. The specimen sequenced was PBMCs or T cells enriched from blood (not recorded which). The chain is built from TRBV11-3 and TRBJ2-5; TRBD2 matches 16 bases. The source of this sequence is a woman in her twenties or thirties who had recovered from COVID-19. Written as DNA, the CDR3 is TGTGCCAGCAGCTCGGGACTAGCGGGGGGGCAGGAGACCCAGTACTTC. Protein sequence: CASSSGLAGGQETQYF.